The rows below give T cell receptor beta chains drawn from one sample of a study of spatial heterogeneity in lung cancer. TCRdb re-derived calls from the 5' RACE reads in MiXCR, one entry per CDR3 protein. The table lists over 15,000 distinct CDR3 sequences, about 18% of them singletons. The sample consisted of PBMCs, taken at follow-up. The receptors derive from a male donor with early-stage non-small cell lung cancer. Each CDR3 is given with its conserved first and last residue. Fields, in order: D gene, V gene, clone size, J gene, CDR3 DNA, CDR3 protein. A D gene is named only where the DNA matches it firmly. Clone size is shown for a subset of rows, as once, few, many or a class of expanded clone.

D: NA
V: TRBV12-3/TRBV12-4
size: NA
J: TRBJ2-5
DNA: TGTGCCAGCAGTTTGGTAAAAGAGACCCAGTACTTC
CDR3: CASSLVKETQYF

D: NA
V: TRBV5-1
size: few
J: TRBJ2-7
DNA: TGCGCCAGCAGCTCTAGGGGTACCTCCTACGAGCAGTACTTC
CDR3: CASSSRGTSYEQYF

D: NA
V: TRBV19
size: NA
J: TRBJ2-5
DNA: TGTGCCAGTAGGTCCGGGACCGTAGGGGGAGCACAGGAGACCCAGTACTTC
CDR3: CASRSGTVGGAQETQYF

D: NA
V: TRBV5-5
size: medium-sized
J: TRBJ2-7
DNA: TGTGCCAGCAGCTTGGTCGGAGGGGGCCGCTACGAGCAGTACTTC
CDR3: CASSLVGGGRYEQYF

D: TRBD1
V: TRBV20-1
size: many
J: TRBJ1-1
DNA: TGCAGTGCCAGACAGGGGGAGAGGGCTGAAGCTTTCTTT
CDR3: CSARQGERAEAFF

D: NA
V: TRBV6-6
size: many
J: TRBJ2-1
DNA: TGTGCCAGCAGTTACTCGAGCTCAAGGGGGGCCTACTACAATGAGCAGTTCTTC
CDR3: CASSYSSSRGAYYNEQFF

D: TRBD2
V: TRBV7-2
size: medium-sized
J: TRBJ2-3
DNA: TGTGCCAGCAGCTTAGCGGGCGGGGGGAACACAGATACGCAGTATTTT
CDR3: CASSLAGGGNTDTQYF

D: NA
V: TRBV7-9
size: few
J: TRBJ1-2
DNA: TGTGCCAGCAGCCCCCAAGGTTCCGTGGGCTATGGCTACACCTTC
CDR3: CASSPQGSVGYGYTF

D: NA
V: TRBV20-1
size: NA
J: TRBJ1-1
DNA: TGCAGTGCTAGAGATATAGCAGGGACTGAAGCTTTCTTT
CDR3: CSARDIAGTEAFF

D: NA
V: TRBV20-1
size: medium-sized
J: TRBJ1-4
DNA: TGCAGTGCTAGACAGGAAGCAACTAATGAAAAACTGTTTTTT
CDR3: CSARQEATNEKLFF

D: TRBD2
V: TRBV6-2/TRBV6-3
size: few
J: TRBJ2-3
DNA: TGTGCCAGCAGTTTGTTAGCGGGGGCGGCCGCCTATGATACGCAGTATTTT
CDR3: CASSLLAGAAAYDTQYF

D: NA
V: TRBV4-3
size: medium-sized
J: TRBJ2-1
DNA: TGCGCCAGCAGCCAAGGAGGTTACGAGCAGTTCTTC
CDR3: CASSQGGYEQFF

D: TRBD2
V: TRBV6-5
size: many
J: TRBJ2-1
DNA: TGTGCCAGCAGAGGTGTTGTTAGCGGGGGCTACAATGAGCAGTTCTTC
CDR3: CASRGVVSGGYNEQFF

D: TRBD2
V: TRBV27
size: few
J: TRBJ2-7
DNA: TGTGCCAGCAGTTTAGGGCTAGCGGGCCACGAGCAGTACTTC
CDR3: CASSLGLAGHEQYF

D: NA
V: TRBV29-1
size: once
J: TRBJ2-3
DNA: TGCAGCGTCTCCTCCACTACTAGTTCAGATACGCAGTATTTT
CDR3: CSVSSTTSSDTQYF

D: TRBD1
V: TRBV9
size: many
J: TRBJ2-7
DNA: TGTGCCAGCAGCGTCTCCGGGACAGCTTATGGCGAGCAGTACTTC
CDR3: CASSVSGTAYGEQYF

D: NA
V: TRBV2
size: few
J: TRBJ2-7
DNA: TGTGCCAGCAGTTGGGACATTACCTACGAGCAGTACTTC
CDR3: CASSWDITYEQYF

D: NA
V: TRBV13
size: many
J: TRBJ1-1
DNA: TGTGCCAGCAGGGAACAGGGTCACGGGTACACTGAAGCTTTCTTT
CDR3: CASREQGHGYTEAFF

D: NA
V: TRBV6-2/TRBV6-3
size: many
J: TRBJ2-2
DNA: TGTGCCAGCACCGAATACACCGGGGAGCTGTTTTTT
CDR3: CASTEYTGELFF

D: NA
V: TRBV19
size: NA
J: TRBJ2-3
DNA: TGTGCCAGTAGTATTCGGGGGGCCTCGGATACGCAGTATTTT
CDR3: CASSIRGASDTQYF

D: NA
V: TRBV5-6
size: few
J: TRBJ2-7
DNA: TGTGCCAGCAGTTACTCCTACGAGCAGTACTTC
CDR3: CASSYSYEQYF

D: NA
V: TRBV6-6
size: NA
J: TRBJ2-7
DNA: TGTGCCAGCAGTTACGTGGACAGCCTCTACGAGCAGTACTTC
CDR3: CASSYVDSLYEQYF

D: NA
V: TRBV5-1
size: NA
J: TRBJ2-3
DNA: NA
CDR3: CASSFGPGTDTQYF

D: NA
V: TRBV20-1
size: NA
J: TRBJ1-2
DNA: TGCAGTGCTGGGACGACCTGGGGGGGCTACACCTTC
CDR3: CSAGTTWGGYTF

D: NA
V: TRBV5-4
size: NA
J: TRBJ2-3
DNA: TGTGCCAGCAGCCGCAGCACAGATACGCAGTATTTT
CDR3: CASSRSTDTQYF

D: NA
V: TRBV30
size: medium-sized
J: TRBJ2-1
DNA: TGTGCCTGGAGTGTACGTGATGAGCAGTTCTTC
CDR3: CAWSVRDEQFF

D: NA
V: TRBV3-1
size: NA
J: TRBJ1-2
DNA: TGTGCCAGCAGCCACCTGGACAGAAACTATGGCTACACCTTC
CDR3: CASSHLDRNYGYTF

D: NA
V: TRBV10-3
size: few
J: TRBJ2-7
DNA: TGTGCCATCAGTGAATATCGTAGGGAAAGGGCCTCCTACGAGCAGTACTTC
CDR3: CAISEYRRERASYEQYF

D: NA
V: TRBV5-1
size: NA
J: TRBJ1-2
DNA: TGCGCCAGCAGCTCCTCACAGGGCGGCTATGGCTACACCTTC
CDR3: CASSSSQGGYGYTF

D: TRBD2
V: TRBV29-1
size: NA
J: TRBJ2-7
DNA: TGCAGCGTTGGCCCTAGCGGGAGGCTCTACGAGCAGTACTTC
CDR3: CSVGPSGRLYEQYF

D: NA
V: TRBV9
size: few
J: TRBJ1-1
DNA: TGTGCCAGCAGCCTAGGGGGTCTGAGTGACACTGAAGCTTTCTTT
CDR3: CASSLGGLSDTEAFF

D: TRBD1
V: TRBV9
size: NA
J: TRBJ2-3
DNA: TGTGCCAGCAGTGAATGGACAGGGGGCATCGCAGATACGCAGTATTTT
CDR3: CASSEWTGGIADTQYF

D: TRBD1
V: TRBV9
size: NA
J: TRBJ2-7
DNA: TGTGCCAGCAGCGTAGAAGGGGGCGCAGTGGGCGAGCAGTACTTC
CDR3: CASSVEGGAVGEQYF

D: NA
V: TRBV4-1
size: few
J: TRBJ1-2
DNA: TGCGCCAGCAGCCAGGGGTTCACTGGGAACTATGGCTACACCTTC
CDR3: CASSQGFTGNYGYTF

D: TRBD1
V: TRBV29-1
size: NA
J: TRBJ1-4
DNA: TGCAGCGCCTCCCGGCCAGGGGGTGGTGAAAAACTGTTTTTT
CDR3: CSASRPGGGEKLFF

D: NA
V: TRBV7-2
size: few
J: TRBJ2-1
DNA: TGTGCCAGCAGCCTCCAGGACAGCCCCTACAATGAGCAGTTCTTC
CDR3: CASSLQDSPYNEQFF

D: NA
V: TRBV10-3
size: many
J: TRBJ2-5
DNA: TGTGCCATCAGCGTCGATCGAGGGTTCGAGGGGTACCAAGAGACCCAGTACTTC
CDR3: CAISVDRGFEGYQETQYF

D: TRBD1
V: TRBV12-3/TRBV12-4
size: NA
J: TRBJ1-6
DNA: TGTGCCAGCAGTTTAGGGACAGGGAGGGGATCACCCCTCCACTTT
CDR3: CASSLGTGRGSPLHF

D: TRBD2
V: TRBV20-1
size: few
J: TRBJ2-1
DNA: TGCAGTGCCTTTCCGGGGGGGACCTACAATGAGCAGTTCTTC
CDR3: CSAFPGGTYNEQFF

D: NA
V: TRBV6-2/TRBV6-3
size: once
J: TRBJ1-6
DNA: TGTGCCAGCAGTTACGGACGGAATTCACCCCTCCACTTT
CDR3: CASSYGRNSPLHF

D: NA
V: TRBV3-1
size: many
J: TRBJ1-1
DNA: TGTGCCAGCAGCCACGAGGGTGGAGCTTTCTTT
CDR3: CASSHEGGAFF

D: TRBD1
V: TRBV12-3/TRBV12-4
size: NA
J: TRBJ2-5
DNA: TGTGCCAGCACCGGACAGGGCCAAGAGACCCAGTACTTC
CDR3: CASTGQGQETQYF

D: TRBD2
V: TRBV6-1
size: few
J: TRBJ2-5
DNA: TGTGCCAGCTGGGAGGCGGGGGGGCAAGAGACCCAGTACTTC
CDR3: CASWEAGGQETQYF

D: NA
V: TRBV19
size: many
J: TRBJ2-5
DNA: TGTGCCAGTAGTAGCGGGGCGACTCTCCAAGAGACCCAGTACTTC
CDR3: CASSSGATLQETQYF

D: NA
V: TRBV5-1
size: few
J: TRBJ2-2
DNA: TGCGCCAGCAGCTTGGGGATGAACACCGGGGAGCTGTTTTTT
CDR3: CASSLGMNTGELFF

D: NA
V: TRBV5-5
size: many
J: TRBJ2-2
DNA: TGTGCCAGCAGCTTGAGACAGAACACCGGGGAGCTGTTTTTT
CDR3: CASSLRQNTGELFF

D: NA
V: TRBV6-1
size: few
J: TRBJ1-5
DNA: TGTGCCAGCATACGCGATTATGGATCAGAGCCCCAGCATTTT
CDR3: CASIRDYGSEPQHF

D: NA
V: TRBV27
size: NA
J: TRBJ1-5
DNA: TGTGCCAGCCCCACCGCGCTCGGCAATCAGCCCCAGCATTTT
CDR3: CASPTALGNQPQHF